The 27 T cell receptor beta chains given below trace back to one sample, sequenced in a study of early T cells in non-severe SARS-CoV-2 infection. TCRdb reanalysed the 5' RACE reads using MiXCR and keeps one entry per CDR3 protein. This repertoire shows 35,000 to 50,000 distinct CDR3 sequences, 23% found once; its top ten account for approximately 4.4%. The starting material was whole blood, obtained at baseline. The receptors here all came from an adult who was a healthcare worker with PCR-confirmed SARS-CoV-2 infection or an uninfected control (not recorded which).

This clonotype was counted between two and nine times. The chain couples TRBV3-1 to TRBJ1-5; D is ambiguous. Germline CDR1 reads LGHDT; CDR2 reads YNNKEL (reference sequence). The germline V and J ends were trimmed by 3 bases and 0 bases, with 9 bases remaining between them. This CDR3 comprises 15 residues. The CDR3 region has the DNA TGTGCCAGCAGCCATGCGGGTAATAGCAATCAGCCCCAGCATTTT. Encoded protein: CASSHAGNSNQPQHF.

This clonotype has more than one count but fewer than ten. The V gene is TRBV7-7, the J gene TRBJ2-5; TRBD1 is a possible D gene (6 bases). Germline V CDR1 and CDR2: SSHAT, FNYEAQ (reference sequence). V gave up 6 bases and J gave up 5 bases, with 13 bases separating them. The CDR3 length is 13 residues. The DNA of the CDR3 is TGTGCCAGCAGTCCAAACAGGGAGGAGACCCAGTACTTC. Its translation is CASSPNREETQYF.

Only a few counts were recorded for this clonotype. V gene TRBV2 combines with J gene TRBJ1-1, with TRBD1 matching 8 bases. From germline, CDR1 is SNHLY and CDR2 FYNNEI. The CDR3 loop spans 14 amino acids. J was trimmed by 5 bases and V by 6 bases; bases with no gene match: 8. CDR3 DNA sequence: TGTGCCAGCAGACCGGGACAGGTGGATACTGAAGCTTTCTTT. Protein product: CASRPGQVDTEAFF.

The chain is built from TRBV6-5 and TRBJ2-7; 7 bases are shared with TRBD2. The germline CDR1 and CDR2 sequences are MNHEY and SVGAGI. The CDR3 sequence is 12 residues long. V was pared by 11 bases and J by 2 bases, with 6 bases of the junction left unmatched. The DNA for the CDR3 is TGTGCCTCACGCGGGGGAACCTACGAGCAGTACTTC. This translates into CASRGGTYEQYF.

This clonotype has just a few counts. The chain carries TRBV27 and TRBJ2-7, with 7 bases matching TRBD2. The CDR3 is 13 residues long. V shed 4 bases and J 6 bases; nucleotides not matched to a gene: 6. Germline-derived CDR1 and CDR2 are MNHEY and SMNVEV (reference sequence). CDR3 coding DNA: TGTGCCAGCAGTTCCCTCGGGGGGACCGAGCAGTACTTC. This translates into CASSSLGGTEQYF.

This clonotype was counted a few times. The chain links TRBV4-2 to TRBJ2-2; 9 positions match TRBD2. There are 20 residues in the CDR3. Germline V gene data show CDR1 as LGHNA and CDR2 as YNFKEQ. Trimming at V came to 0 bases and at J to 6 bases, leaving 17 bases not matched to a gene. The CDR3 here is CASSQETGGGALSISGELFF. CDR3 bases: TGTGCCAGCAGCCAAGAGACCGGCGGGGGGGCTCTCTCAATCTCCGGGGAGCTGTTTTTT.

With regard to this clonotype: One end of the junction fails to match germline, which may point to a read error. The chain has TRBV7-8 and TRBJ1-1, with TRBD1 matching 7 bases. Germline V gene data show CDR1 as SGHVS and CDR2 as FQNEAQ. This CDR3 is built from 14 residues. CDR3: CASSFSQGGTEVFF. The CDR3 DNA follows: TGTGCCAGCAGCTTTTCCCAGGGGGGTACTGAAGTTTTCTTT.

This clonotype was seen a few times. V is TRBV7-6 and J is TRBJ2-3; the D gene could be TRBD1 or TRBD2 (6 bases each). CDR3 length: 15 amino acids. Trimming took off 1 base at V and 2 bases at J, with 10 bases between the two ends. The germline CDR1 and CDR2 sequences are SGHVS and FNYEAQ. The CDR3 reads CASSLGGTYTDTQYF. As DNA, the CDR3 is TGTGCCAGCAGCTTAGGCGGGACATACACAGATACGCAGTATTTT.

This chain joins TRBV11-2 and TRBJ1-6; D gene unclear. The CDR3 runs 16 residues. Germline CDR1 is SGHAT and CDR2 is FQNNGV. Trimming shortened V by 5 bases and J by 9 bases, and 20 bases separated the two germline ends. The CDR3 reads CASSPSGQYGFSPLHF. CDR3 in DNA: TGTGCCAGCAGCCCTTCAGGCCAGTACGGCTTTTCACCCCTCCACTTT.

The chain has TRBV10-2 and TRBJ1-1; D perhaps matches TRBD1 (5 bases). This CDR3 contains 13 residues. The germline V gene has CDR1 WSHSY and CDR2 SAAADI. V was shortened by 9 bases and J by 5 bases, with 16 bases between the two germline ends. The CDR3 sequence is CASLMGQRTEAFF. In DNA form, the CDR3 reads TGCGCCAGTCTAATGGGGCAGCGGACTGAAGCTTTCTTT.

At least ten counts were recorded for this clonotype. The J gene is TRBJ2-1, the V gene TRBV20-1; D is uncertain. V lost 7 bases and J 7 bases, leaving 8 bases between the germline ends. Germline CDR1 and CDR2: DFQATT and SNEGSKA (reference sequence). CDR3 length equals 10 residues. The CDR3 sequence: CSVQSNEQFF. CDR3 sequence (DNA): TGCAGTGTTCAAAGTAATGAGCAGTTCTTC.

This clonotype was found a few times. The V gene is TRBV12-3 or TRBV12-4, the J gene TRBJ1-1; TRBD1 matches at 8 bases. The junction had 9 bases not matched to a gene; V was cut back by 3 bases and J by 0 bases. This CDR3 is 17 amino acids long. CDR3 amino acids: CASSFWQYRGMNTEAFF. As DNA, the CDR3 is TGTGCCAGCAGTTTTTGGCAATACAGGGGGATGAACACTGAAGCTTTCTTT.

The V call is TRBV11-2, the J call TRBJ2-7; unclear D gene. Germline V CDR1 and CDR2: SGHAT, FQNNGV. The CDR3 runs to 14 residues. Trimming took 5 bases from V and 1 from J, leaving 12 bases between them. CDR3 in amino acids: CASSPTQGSYEQYF. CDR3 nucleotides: TGTGCCAGCAGCCCGACTCAAGGGTCCTACGAGCAGTACTTC.

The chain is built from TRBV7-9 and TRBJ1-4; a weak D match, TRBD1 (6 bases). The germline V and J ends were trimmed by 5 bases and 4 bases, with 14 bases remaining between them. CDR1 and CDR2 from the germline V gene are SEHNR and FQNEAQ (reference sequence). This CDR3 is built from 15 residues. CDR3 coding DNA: TGTGCCAGCAGCCTGTATAACAGGGATAATGAAAAACTGTTTTTT. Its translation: CASSLYNRDNEKLFF.

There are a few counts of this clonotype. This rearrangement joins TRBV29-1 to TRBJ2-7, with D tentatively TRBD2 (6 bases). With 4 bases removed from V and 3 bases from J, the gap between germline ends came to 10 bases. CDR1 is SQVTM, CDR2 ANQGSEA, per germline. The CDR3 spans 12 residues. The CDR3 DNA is TGCAGCGTTGTGGAGGGAAACTACGAGCAGTACTTC. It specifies CSVVEGNYEQYF.

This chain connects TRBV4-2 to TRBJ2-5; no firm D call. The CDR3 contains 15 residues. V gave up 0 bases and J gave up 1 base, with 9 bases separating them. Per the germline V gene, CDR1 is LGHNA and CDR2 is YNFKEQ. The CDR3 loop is CASSQETGLQETQYF. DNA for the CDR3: TGTGCCAGCAGCCAAGAGACTGGGCTCCAAGAGACCCAGTACTTC.

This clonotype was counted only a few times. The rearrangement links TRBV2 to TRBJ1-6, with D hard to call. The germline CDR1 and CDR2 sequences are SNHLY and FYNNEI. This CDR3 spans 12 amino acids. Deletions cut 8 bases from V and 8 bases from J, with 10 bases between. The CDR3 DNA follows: TGTGCCAGCGGCTATACCGATTCACCCCTCCACTTT. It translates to CASGYTDSPLHF.

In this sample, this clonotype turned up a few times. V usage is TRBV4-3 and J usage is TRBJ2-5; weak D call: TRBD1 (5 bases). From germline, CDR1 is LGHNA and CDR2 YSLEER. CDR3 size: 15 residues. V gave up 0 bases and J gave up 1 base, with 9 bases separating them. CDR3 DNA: TGCGCCAGCAGCCAAGACATCGACAGCCAAGAGACCCAGTACTTC. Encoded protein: CASSQDIDSQETQYF.

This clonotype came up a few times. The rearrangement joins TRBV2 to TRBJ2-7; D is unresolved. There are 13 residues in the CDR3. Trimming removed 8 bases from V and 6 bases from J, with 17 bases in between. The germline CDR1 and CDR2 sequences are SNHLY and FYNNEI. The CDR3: CASGGPPGSEQYF. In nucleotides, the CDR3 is TGTGCCAGCGGCGGACCTCCTGGAAGCGAGCAGTACTTC.

In DNA, the CDR3 is TGTGCCAGCAGCCTTGACAGTTACAATGAGCAGTTCTTC. Amino acid sequence: CASSLDSYNEQFF. The V and J genes are TRBV16 and TRBJ2-1, with D possibly being TRBD1 (5 bases). The CDR3 has 13 amino acids. Germline CDR1 and CDR2: KGHSY and FQNENV. V dropped 4 bases and J dropped 4 bases, with 8 bases sitting between them.

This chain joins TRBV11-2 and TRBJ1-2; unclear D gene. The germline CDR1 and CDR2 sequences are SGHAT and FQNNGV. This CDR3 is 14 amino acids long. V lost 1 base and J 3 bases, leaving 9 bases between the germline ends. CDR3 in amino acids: CASSLGYWDYGYTF. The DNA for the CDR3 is TGTGCCAGCAGCTTAGGTTATTGGGACTATGGCTACACCTTC.

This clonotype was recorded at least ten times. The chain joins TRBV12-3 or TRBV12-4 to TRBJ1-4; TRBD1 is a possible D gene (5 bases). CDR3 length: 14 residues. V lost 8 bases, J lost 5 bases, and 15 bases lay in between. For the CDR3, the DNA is TGTGCCAGCGGGCCCGGGACGGAAAATGAAAAACTGTTTTTT. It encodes CASGPGTENEKLFF.

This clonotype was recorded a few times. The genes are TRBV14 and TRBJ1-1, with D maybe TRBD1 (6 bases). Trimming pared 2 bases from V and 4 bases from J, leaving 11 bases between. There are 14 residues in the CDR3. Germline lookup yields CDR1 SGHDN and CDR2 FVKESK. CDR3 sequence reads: CASSQSRGGTEAFF. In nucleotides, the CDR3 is TGTGCCAGCAGCCAATCCAGGGGTGGCACTGAAGCTTTCTTT. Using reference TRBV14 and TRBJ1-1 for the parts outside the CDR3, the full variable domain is EAGVTQFPSHSVIEKGQTVTLRCDPISGHDNLYWYRRVMGKEIKFLLHFVKESKQDESGMPNNRFLAERTGGTYSTLKVQPAELEDSGVYFCASSQSRGGTEAFFGQGTRLTVV.

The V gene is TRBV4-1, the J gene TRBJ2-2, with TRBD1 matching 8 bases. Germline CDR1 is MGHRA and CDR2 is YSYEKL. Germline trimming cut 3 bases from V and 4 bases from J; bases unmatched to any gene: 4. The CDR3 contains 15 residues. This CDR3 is CASSHPTGGTGELFF. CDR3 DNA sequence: TGCGCCAGCAGCCATCCAACAGGGGGCACCGGGGAGCTGTTTTTT.

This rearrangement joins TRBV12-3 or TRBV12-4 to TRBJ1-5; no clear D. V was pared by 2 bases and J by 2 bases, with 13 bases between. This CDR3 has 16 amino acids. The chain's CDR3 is CASSLSGLGGNQPQHF. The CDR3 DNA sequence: TGTGCCAGCAGTTTAAGCGGCCTAGGTGGCAATCAGCCCCAGCATTTT.

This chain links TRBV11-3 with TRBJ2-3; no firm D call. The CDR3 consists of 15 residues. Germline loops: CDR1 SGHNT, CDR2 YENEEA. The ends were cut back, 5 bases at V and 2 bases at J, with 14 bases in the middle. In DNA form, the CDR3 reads TGTGCCAGCAGCACCCGGACCGATACCACAGATACGCAGTATTTT. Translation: CASSTRTDTTDTQYF.

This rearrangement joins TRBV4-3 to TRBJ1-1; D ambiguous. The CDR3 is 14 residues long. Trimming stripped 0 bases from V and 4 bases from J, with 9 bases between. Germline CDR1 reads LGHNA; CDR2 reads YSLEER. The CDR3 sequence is CASSQERAVTEAFF. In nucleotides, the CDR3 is TGCGCCAGCAGCCAAGAGCGTGCGGTCACTGAAGCTTTCTTT.